These 24 T cell receptor beta chains share one sample of origin, sequenced in a study of T cells expressing NK-cell markers. TCRdb reprocessed the 5' RACE reads and keeps a single row for each CDR3 protein, giving no DNA. The sample totals about 540,000 distinct CDR3 sequences. Sequencing input: blood T cells: a sorted CD56 or NKG2C T cell subset, CD4+ or CD8+ T cells, or bulk PBMC T cells (not recorded which). Every receptor here comes from a man between 18 and 35 years old in good health.

V usage is TRBV7-6 and J usage is TRBJ1-5. The CDR3 is 13 amino acids. CDR1 is SGHVS and CDR2 is FNYEAQ in the germline V gene. This CDR3 is CASSLDGPGPQHF.

The chain has TRBV20-1 and TRBJ2-7; TCRdb's assignment of TRBD1 cannot be checked, as there is no DNA. The CDR3 is made up of 14 amino acids. Germline V gene sequence: CDR1 DFQATT, CDR2 SNEGSKA (reference sequence). The CDR3 protein is CSARDGTGPYEQYF.

The V gene is TRBV5-5, the J gene TRBJ2-7; with no DNA, the TCRdb D assignment of TRBD2 cannot be verified. The CDR3 extends over 15 amino acids. Germline V gives CDR1 SGHKS, CDR2 YYEKEE (reference sequence). The CDR3 region is CASSRGIAGSYEQYF.

The rearrangement joins TRBV5-1 to TRBJ2-2; without DNA, the TCRdb call of TRBD1 cannot be checked. The CDR3 is made up of 17 amino acids. The germline CDR1 and CDR2 sequences are SGHRS and YFSETQ. Here the CDR3 reads CASSFNVAGANTGELFF.

The chain recombines TRBV5-1 with TRBJ2-7; TCRdb returns TRBD1, unconfirmable since there is no DNA. Germline V CDR1 and CDR2: SGHRS, YFSETQ. The CDR3 totals 15 residues. The CDR3 reads CASTTPGQGLYEQYF.

The CDR3 loop is CATSDPSRTYEQYF. This rearrangement joins TRBV24-1 to TRBJ2-7; absent DNA, TCRdb's TRBD2 call cannot be checked. This CDR3 region has 14 residues. Germline V gene lookup returns CDR1 KGHDR and CDR2 SFDVKD.

CDR3 residues: CASSVNDYSYNEQFF. This rearrangement joins TRBV9 to TRBJ2-1. Germline lookup yields CDR1 SGDLS and CDR2 YYNGEE. The CDR3 is 15 amino acids. Full variable domain (remainder filled in from reference TRBV9 and TRBJ2-1): DSGVTQTPKHLITATGQRVTLRCSPRSGDLSVYWYQQSLDQGLQFLIQYYNGEERAKGNILERFSAQQFPDLHSELNLSSLELGDSALYFCASSVNDYSYNEQFFGPGTRLTVL.

The genes are TRBV5-1 and TRBJ2-7; TCRdb names TRBD1, which stays unverified in the absence of DNA. Germline loops: CDR1 SGHRS, CDR2 YFSETQ. The CDR3 has 16 amino acids. The CDR3 loop is CASSSDRKTFNYEQYF.

The V call is TRBV5-1, the J call TRBJ1-5. The CDR3 sequence is 16 residues long. CDR1 and CDR2 from the germline V gene are SGHRS and YFSETQ. The CDR3 sequence is CASSLDGVYSNQPQHF.

J is TRBJ2-7 and V is TRBV9; the TCRdb call, TRBD2, lacks DNA for checking. The CDR3 is made up of 15 amino acids. The germline V gene encodes CDR1 SGDLS and CDR2 YYNGEE. CDR3 loop: CASSLGPDTLYEQYF.

This sequence joins TRBV6-1 and TRBJ1-5; TCRdb reports TRBD1, a call that lacks DNA to check it against. The CDR3 covers 14 residues. CDR1 and CDR2 from the germline V gene are MNHNS and SASEGT. CDR3 sequence reads: CASSRDSPNQPQHF.

This CDR3 is CASSVGTGGPPYF. The genes are TRBV19 and TRBJ2-5; TCRdb outputs TRBD1, but without DNA this stays unchecked. The CDR3 has 13 residues. The germline V gene has CDR1 LNHDA and CDR2 SQIVND (reference sequence). The variable domain in full, completed from reference TRBV19 and TRBJ2-5, reads DGGITQSPKYLFRKEGQNVTLSCEQNLNHDAMYWYRQDPGQGLRLIYYSQIVNDFQKGDIAEGYSVSREKKESFPLTVTSAQKNPTAFYLCASSVGTGGPPYFGPGTRLLVL.

The chain uses TRBV18 and TRBJ2-3; TCRdb returns TRBD1, unconfirmable since there is no DNA. This CDR3 is built from 15 residues. The germline gives CDR1 KGHSH, CDR2 LQKENI. CDR3 region: CASSRDKTGPDTQYF.

The rearrangement uses TRBV20-1 and TRBJ2-1; TCRdb names TRBD2, which stays unverified in the absence of DNA. The germline V gene has CDR1 DFQATT and CDR2 SNEGSKA (reference sequence). The CDR3 runs 18 residues. CDR3 sequence reads: CSAERPGTSGILGNEQFF.

The CDR3 region is CASSPWTGFDEQYF. The rearrangement uses TRBV7-9 and TRBJ2-7; TCRdb names TRBD1, which stays unverified in the absence of DNA. The CDR3 is 14 amino acids. The germline gives CDR1 SEHNR, CDR2 FQNEAQ (reference sequence).

V and J are TRBV11-2 and TRBJ2-4; TCRdb's D gene call, TRBD1, goes unchecked for lack of DNA. This CDR3 region has 17 residues. Germline-derived CDR1 and CDR2 are SGHAT and FQNNGV. CDR3 in amino acids: CASSLGRTGGLGNIQYF. The full variable domain, rest sourced from reference TRBV11-2 and TRBJ2-4, is EAGVAQSPRYKIIEKRQSVAFWCNPISGHATLYWYQQILGQGPKLLIQFQNNGVVDDSQLPKDRFSAERLKGVDSTLKIQPAKLEDSAVYLCASSLGRTGGLGNIQYFGAGTRLSVL.

The chain couples TRBV12-3 or TRBV12-4 to TRBJ1-5; TCRdb picks TRBD1, but there is no DNA to check that call. The CDR3 runs 17 residues. The CDR3: CASSFPGQTRSNQPQHF.

The CDR3 sequence is CSVGRDGGADEETQYF. The chain couples TRBV29-1 to TRBJ2-5; TCRdb selects TRBD2, and the lack of DNA leaves this call unchecked. The CDR3 consists of 16 residues. Germline V gene sequence: CDR1 SQVTM, CDR2 ANQGSEA. The whole variable domain, filled in from reference TRBV29-1 and TRBJ2-5, reads SAVISQKPSRDICQRGTSLTIQCQVDSQVTMMFWYRQQPGQSLTLIATANQGSEATYESGFVIDKFPISRPNLTFSTLTVSNMSPEDSSIYLCSVGRDGGADEETQYFGPGTRLLVL.

The chain links TRBV4-2 to TRBJ2-7; absent DNA, TCRdb's TRBD2 call cannot be checked. Per germline, CDR1 LGHNA and CDR2 YNFKEQ. CDR3 length equals 16 residues. The CDR3 sequence: CASSQDRASGFYEQYF.

The chain recombines TRBV20-1 with TRBJ2-1; TCRdb's D gene call, TRBD2, goes unchecked for lack of DNA. Germline assignment: CDR1 DFQATT and CDR2 SNEGSKA (reference sequence). CDR3 size: 14 residues. This CDR3 is CSADNTRGDNEQFF.

The chain has TRBV20-1 and TRBJ1-3. CDR1 is DFQATT, CDR2 SNEGSKA, per germline (reference sequence). The CDR3 has 12 amino acids. The CDR3 spells CSATVSGNTIYF.

J is TRBJ2-5 and V is TRBV3-1; no DNA is available, so the TRBD2 call from TCRdb remains unchecked. This CDR3 is built from 16 residues. Germline V gene data show CDR1 as LGHDT and CDR2 as YNNKEL (reference sequence). The CDR3 sequence is CASSARLAGIGETQYF.

V and J are TRBV6-5 and TRBJ2-7. CDR1 MNHEY and CDR2 SVGAGI come from the germline V gene. The CDR3 totals 15 residues. This CDR3 is CASSYSAEPTYEQYF.

This chain uses TRBV5-1 with TRBJ2-7. This CDR3 has 14 residues. Germline V gene lookup returns CDR1 SGHRS and CDR2 YFSETQ. The CDR3 reads CASSLGRLVTEQYF.